These 14 T cell receptor beta chains were all obtained from the same sample, sequenced in a study of T cells after yellow fever vaccination. Each CDR3 protein is one row after TCRdb ran MiXCR on the 5' RACE reads. Among about 170,000 distinct CDR3 sequences listed, approximately 11% were seen once. Here the sequenced sample was CD8+ T cells sorted from PBMCs, taken 15 days after the yellow fever booster vaccination. Every receptor here comes from a man younger than 35 who received the YFV17D yellow fever vaccine.

The DNA for the CDR3 is TGTGCCAGCAGCCCGGGGGACGGAACCTACGAGCAGTACTTC. It translates to CASSPGDGTYEQYF. The chain combines TRBV27 with TRBJ2-7; tentative D call: TRBD2 (6 bases). The V gene lost 6 bases and the J gene lost 2 bases, with 14 bases spanning the gap. This CDR3 spans 14 amino acids. Germline CDR1 and CDR2: MNHEY and SMNVEV (reference sequence).

This chain's CDR3 is CASSPTPKRGGRSGGYTF. In DNA form, the CDR3 reads TGTGCCAGCAGCCCCACTCCGAAACGGGGGGGTAGGTCAGGTGGCTACACCTTC. The gene calls are TRBV7-2 and TRBJ1-2; TRBD1 might be the D (5 bases). V dropped 5 bases and J dropped 7 bases, with 29 bases sitting between them. Germline V gene data show CDR1 as SGHTA and CDR2 as FQGNSA. The CDR3 extends over 18 amino acids.

This chain joins TRBV7-9 and TRBJ2-2, with 7 positions matching TRBD1. V lost 4 bases and J lost 6; bases outside the gene matches: 8. CDR3 length equals 15 residues. CDR1 SEHNR and CDR2 FQNEAQ come from the germline V gene (reference sequence). For the CDR3, the DNA is TGTGCCAGCAGCTCGGGACAGTATCGGGCCGGGGAGCTGTTTTTT. Protein: CASSSGQYRAGELFF.

This clonotype turned up a few times. This chain links TRBV20-1 with TRBJ1-2; 7 nucleotides agree with TRBD1. With V trimmed by 6 bases and J by 4 bases, 8 bases remained unmatched. The CDR3 has 13 amino acids. The germline V gene has CDR1 DFQATT and CDR2 SNEGSKA (reference sequence). The DNA of the CDR3 is TGCAGTGCCACGGGACAGACCTTCTATGGCTACACCTTC. Translation: CSATGQTFYGYTF.

The V call is TRBV6-7, the J call TRBJ1-1, with D perhaps TRBD1 (5 bases). TRBV6-7 is an ORF; its function is uncertain. This CDR3 region has 13 residues. The V end was cut by 0 bases, the J end by 4 bases, with 6 bases between. CDR3 nucleotide sequence: TGTGCCAGCAGTTACTCCAGGGCCACTGAAGCTTTCTTT. It is translated as CASSYSRATEAFF.

The chain is built from TRBV6-2 or TRBV6-3 and TRBJ1-2; D is unclear. The CDR3 runs 13 residues. Germline V CDR1 and CDR2: MNHEY, SVGEGT. V gave up 2 bases and J gave up 6 bases, with 10 bases separating them. The chain's CDR3 is CASSYTGWDGYTF. The DNA of the CDR3 is TGTGCCAGCAGTTACACCGGATGGGATGGCTACACCTTC.

The chain links TRBV4-1 to TRBJ2-1, with 10 bases matching TRBD1. V shed 3 bases, J shed 4 bases, and the junction held 3 bases outside the gene matches. This CDR3 has 15 amino acids. Germline V lookup: CDR1 MGHRA, CDR2 YSYEKL. The CDR3 loop reads CASSQTGGAYNEQFF. CDR3 sequence (DNA): TGCGCCAGCAGCCAGACAGGGGGCGCATACAATGAGCAGTTCTTC.

The chain joins TRBV11-3 to TRBJ2-2, with 9 bases identical to TRBD1. Germline V gene sequence: CDR1 SGHNT, CDR2 YENEEA. The CDR3 has 19 residues. V lost 0 bases to trimming and J lost 0 bases; unmatched junction nucleotides: 8. The CDR3 DNA reads as TGTGCCAGCAGCTTAGAGGGGGACAGGGACATCGCGAACACCGGGGAGCTGTTTTTT. Its protein is CASSLEGDRDIANTGELFF. Drawing the rest from reference TRBV11-3 and TRBJ2-2, the complete variable domain is EAGVVQSPRYKIIEKKQPVAFWCNPISGHNTLYWYLQNLGQGPELLIRYENEEAVDDSQLPKDRFSAERLKGVDSTLKIQPAELGDSAVYLCASSLEGDRDIANTGELFFGEGSRLTVL.

This clonotype has ten or more counts. This rearrangement joins TRBV4-1 to TRBJ2-1, with D hard to call. V was cut by 0 bases and J by 5 bases, with 8 bases left in between. The CDR3 has 14 residues. Germline CDR1 reads MGHRA; CDR2 reads YSYEKL. Here the CDR3 reads CASSQDYTNNEQFF. The CDR3 DNA is TGCGCCAGCAGCCAAGATTACACCAACAATGAGCAGTTCTTC.

This clonotype has only a few counts. J is TRBJ1-1 and V is TRBV10-3; D unresolved. CDR3 length: 14 amino acids. Deletions cut 3 bases from V and 0 bases from J, with 8 bases between. Germline lookup yields CDR1 ENHRY and CDR2 SYGVKD. The CDR3 bases are TGTGCCATCAGTGATGGTGAAATGAACACTGAAGCTTTCTTT. Its protein is CAISDGEMNTEAFF.

This clonotype was found a few times. The chain links TRBV7-6 to TRBJ2-7; 7 nucleotides line up with TRBD1. The CDR3 runs to 15 residues. The V gene's germline CDR1 is SGHVS and CDR2 FNYEAQ. The V segment lost 4 bases and the J segment 3 bases; nucleotides outside the gene matches: 9. In DNA, the CDR3 is TGTGCCAGCAGCTCCGGCGACAGGGTGAACTACGAGCAGTACTTC. It translates to CASSSGDRVNYEQYF.

The gene calls are TRBV6-2 or TRBV6-3 and TRBJ1-1; D is perhaps TRBD1 (5 bases). Looked up from germline, CDR1 is MNHEY and CDR2 is SVGEGT. This CDR3 has 15 amino acids. The V end was cut by 6 bases, the J end by 10 bases, with 24 bases between. The chain's CDR3 is CASRPPGRVLEGAFF. In nucleotides, the CDR3 is TGTGCCAGCAGACCTCCGGGCAGGGTCCTCGAAGGAGCTTTCTTT.

The V call is TRBV7-2, the J call TRBJ2-1; maybe TRBD1 (5 bases). The CDR3 is made up of 15 amino acids. Germline CDR1 is SGHTA and CDR2 is FQGNSA. Trimming stripped 2 bases from V and 2 bases from J, with 10 bases between. The CDR3 DNA reads TGTGCCAGCAGCTTAAGGGGTGGCACCTACAATGAGCAGTTCTTC. Protein sequence: CASSLRGGTYNEQFF.

The V call is TRBV10-3, the J call TRBJ2-1; D not certain. Trimming removed 2 bases from V and 4 bases from J, with 6 bases in between. CDR3 length equals 13 residues. The germline V gene has CDR1 ENHRY and CDR2 SYGVKD. The CDR3 sequence is CAISEVGYNEQFF. In DNA, the CDR3 is TGTGCCATCAGTGAGGTGGGGTACAATGAGCAGTTCTTC.